This T cell receptor beta chain was identified in a study of blood T cell repertoires in COVID-19. About the research overall: Acute and convalescent COVID-19 specimens originated in the United States, Italy and Spain. PBMCs, B-cell-depleted T cells, or T cells provided the cDNA or gDNA that made up the material.

In the authors' workflow: Cell counts per sample came from amplifying reference gene primers. The protocol was immunoSEQ multiplex PCR, while the TCRdb copy is restricted to in-frame clones and leaves out a portion. V, J and clone size derive from that table, while D and trimming were established from the DNA sequence. Here the sample spans approximately 88,000 clones, under 80% being singletons. In germline, CDR1 is KGHSH, CDR2 LQKENI. The CDR3 contains 18 residues. Deletions cut 6 bases from V and 0 bases from J, with 23 bases between. The sample taken for sequencing was peripheral blood. The chain carries TRBV18 and TRBJ1-2, with D unclear. The origin of this receptor is a woman aged 80 or over with active or convalescent COVID-19. CDR3 bases: TGTGCCAGCTCCCGACTTCGGGAGGGCGCCTGGACTAACTATGGCTACACCTTC. Translation gives CASSRLREGAWTNYGYTF.